This T cell receptor beta chain is from a study of cytomegalovirus exposure and HLA in healthy donors. As regards this clone: Its antigen is still unknown.

Primers: 60 Vbeta forward and 13 Jbeta reverse. Produced via immunoSEQ multiplex PCR; TCRdb's table is partial and in-frame only. Of about 130,000 clones in the sample, roughly 80% were seen once. CDR3 size: 15 residues. Germline V gene lookup returns CDR1 LNHDA and CDR2 SQIVND (reference sequence). V dropped 3 bases and J dropped 0 bases, with 6 bases sitting between them. Findings of the study overall: Association of a missense DCLRE1C variant with TCR beta V- and J-gene trimming was reported in a later analysis.

The sample consisted of PBMCs. The clonotype was recovered from a male donor in good health and CMV-seronegative. The V gene is TRBV19, the J gene TRBJ2-6; no clear D. Here the CDR3 reads CASSIYSSGANVLTF. In nucleotides, the CDR3 is TGTGCCAGTAGTATTTACAGCTCTGGGGCCAACGTCCTGACTTTC.